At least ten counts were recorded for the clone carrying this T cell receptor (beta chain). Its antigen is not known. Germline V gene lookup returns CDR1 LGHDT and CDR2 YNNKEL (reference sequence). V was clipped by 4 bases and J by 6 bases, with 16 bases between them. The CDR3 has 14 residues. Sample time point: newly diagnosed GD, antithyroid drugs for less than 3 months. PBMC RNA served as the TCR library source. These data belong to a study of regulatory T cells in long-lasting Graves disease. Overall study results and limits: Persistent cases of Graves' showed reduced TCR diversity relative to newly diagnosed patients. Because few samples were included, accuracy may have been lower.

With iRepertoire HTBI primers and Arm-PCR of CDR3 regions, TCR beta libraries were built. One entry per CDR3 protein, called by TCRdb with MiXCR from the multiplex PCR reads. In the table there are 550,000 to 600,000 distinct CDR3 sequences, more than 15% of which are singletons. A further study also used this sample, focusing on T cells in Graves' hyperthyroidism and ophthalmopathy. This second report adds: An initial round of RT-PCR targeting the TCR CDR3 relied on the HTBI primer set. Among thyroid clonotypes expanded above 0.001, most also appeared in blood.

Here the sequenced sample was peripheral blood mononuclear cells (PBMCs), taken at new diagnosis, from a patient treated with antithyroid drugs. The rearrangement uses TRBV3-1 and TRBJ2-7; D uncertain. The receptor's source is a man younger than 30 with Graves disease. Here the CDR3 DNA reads TGTGCCAGCAGCCTTCAACTCCCCCGTGCCGAGCAGTACTTC. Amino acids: CASSLQLPRAEQYF.